The clone carrying this T cell receptor (beta chain) occurred once. With 6 bases removed from V and 5 bases from J, the gap between germline ends came to 11 bases. The germline CDR1 and CDR2 sequences are KGHSH and LQKENI. This CDR3 contains 13 residues. The sample belongs to a study of technical replicates of blood from a few donors. The protocol was immunoSEQ multiplex PCR, while the TCRdb copy is restricted to in-frame clones and leaves out a portion. The sample carries 35,000 to 50,000 clones, about 96% recorded once. The sequencing sample was made of T cells isolated from PBMCs. This rearrangement joins TRBV18 to TRBJ2-1; no reliable D call. This clonotype was sampled from a human donor in good health. The CDR3 DNA reads as TGTGCCAGCTCTCAATCCCGGGACAATGAGCAGTTCTTC. It specifies CASSQSRDNEQFF.